This T cell receptor (beta chain) was captured by sequencing in a study of identical twins. Germline V gene sequence: CDR1 SEHNR, CDR2 FQNEAQ (reference sequence). V lost 4 bases to trimming and J lost 0 bases; unmatched junction nucleotides: 7. The CDR3 totals 16 residues. Unique molecular identifiers were in the cDNA, with template-switch universal primer binding. TCRdb re-called the 5' RACE reads through MiXCR, storing one row per CDR3 protein. The table includes roughly 250,000 distinct CDR3 sequences, approximately 7% detected once. This same sample was also part of a study on yellow fever vaccine responses in identical twins.

The genes are TRBV7-9 and TRBJ1-2, with 8 bases that match TRBD1. The sequence came from a woman aged 18-35 years in good health. Sequences were obtained from memory (CD45RO+) T cells sorted from blood. CDR3 sequence: CASSSSSDRANYGYTF. In DNA, the CDR3 is TGTGCCAGCAGCTCCTCCTCGGACAGGGCTAACTATGGCTACACCTTC.